The present TCR beta chain was sequenced within a study of stem cell transplantation in POMP-related autoinflammatory disease. Study information: Pre-transplant patients had naive-skewed CD4+ T cells and few CD8+ T cells.

TCRdb keeps only in-frame clones here, not all; method: immunoSEQ multiplex PCR. In the table there are about 7,800 clones, around 90% of which are singletons. Prominent immunodeficiency with autoinflammation defined PRAID. Study results and limitations: In patients with PRAID, every analyzed T-cell subset tended to show lower diversity and higher clonality. Fewer unique TRB V-J gene pairings were identified in patients with PRAID.

The CDR3 covers 13 residues. Germline loops: CDR1 MNHEY, CDR2 SMNVEV (reference sequence). Trimming took off 3 bases at V and 5 bases at J, with 10 bases between the two ends. For this clone: Its specificity is unknown.

The sample consisted of CD8+ T cells from PBMCs, taken after stem cell transplantation. The chain uses TRBV27 and TRBJ2-5; D remains ambiguous. The TCR comes from a human patient with POMP-related autoinflammation and immune dysregulation (PRAID). The T cells may partly be graft donor cells. The chain's CDR3 is CASSFGPPETQYF. CDR3 DNA: TGTGCCAGCAGTTTCGGACCACCGGAGACCCAGTACTTC.